These 27 T cell receptor beta chains were all obtained from the same sample, sequenced in a study of shared clonotypes between healthy human individuals. The protocol was immunoSEQ multiplex PCR, while the TCRdb copy is restricted to in-frame clones and leaves out a portion. This table has about 120,000 clones, 65% to 75% appearing once. Sequencing input: memory CD8+ T cells sorted from blood. As for subset: CD45RO+ cells pooled with CCR7-negative TemRA cells. These receptors all come from a woman under 40 in good health.

This clone was detected once. The chain carries TRBV29-1 and TRBJ1-4; 8 bases fit TRBD1. The CDR3 sequence is 16 residues long. Germline CDR1 reads SQVTM; CDR2 reads ANQGSEA. The ends lost 6 bases at V and 7 bases at J; junction bases unmatched: 16. The CDR3 here is CSVAPGWGTGAEKLFF. CDR3 in DNA: TGCAGCGTGGCTCCGGGATGGGGGACAGGCGCTGAAAAACTGTTTTTT.

The J gene is TRBJ1-4, the V gene TRBV5-1; no definite D call. This CDR3 is 15 amino acids long. The germline V gene has CDR1 SGHRS and CDR2 YFSETQ. Trimming removed 5 bases from V and 8 bases from J, with 19 bases in between. CDR3 in amino acids: CASRRRHGDREKLFF. For the CDR3, the DNA is TGCGCCAGCAGGCGACGACACGGCGATCGGGAAAAACTGTTTTTT.

The V call is TRBV11-2, the J call TRBJ2-7; 15 positions agree with TRBD2. The J segment lost 3 bases and the V segment lost 4 bases, leaving 10 bases of the junction unmatched. This CDR3 has 18 amino acids. The germline V gene encodes CDR1 SGHAT and CDR2 FQNNGV. CDR3 sequence reads: CASSSAGTSGRINYEQYF. The CDR3 bases are TGTGCCAGCAGCTCGGCCGGGACTAGCGGGAGGATTAACTACGAGCAGTACTTC.

This clone was seen more than once but under ten times. The rearrangement joins TRBV25-1 to TRBJ1-1; D remains ambiguous. Germline V CDR1 and CDR2: MGHDK, SYGVNS. V was trimmed by 3 bases and J by 3 bases, leaving 14 bases between them. The CDR3 has 15 residues. The CDR3 DNA reads TGTGCCAGCAGTGATAGTTTTGGAGAGCACACTGAAGCTTTCTTT. Translation: CASSDSFGEHTEAFF.

The CDR3 DNA reads as TGTGCCAGCAGCTTAGGCCTAGCGGGAGATGGAGATACGCAGTATTTT. Its protein product is CASSLGLAGDGDTQYF. The J gene is TRBJ2-3, the V gene TRBV7-9, with TRBD2 matching over 10 bases. The length of the CDR3 is 16 residues. Germline V lookup: CDR1 SEHNR, CDR2 FQNEAQ (reference sequence). Unmatched junction bases numbered 6, after V lost 1 base and J lost 5 bases. Full variable domain (outside the CDR3, taken from reference TRBV7-9 and TRBJ2-3): DTGVSQNPRHKITKRGQNVTFRCDPISEHNRLYWYRQTLGQGPEFLTYFQNEAQLEKSRLLSDRFSAERPKGSFSTLEIQRTEQGDSAMYLCASSLGLAGDGDTQYFGPGTRLTVL.

J is TRBJ2-1 and V is TRBV5-1, with D uncertain. CDR1 and CDR2 from the germline V gene are SGHRS and YFSETQ. The V end was cut by 0 bases, the J end by 0 bases, with 7 bases between. The CDR3 has 15 amino acids. The CDR3 here is CASSLATSSYNEQFF. Written as DNA, the CDR3 is TGCGCCAGCAGCTTGGCCACGAGCTCCTACAATGAGCAGTTCTTC.

The rearrangement uses TRBV7-8 and TRBJ2-2; D call uncertain. Germline CDR1 is SGHVS and CDR2 is FQNEAQ. The CDR3 sequence is 13 residues long. The V end lost 5 bases, the J end lost 6 bases, and 10 bases lay between the germline ends. DNA for the CDR3: TGTGCCAGCAGCCCCGGGTACGCCGGGGAGCTGTTTTTT. Residues: CASSPGYAGELFF.

The V gene is TRBV10-1, the J gene TRBJ2-2; 7 nucleotides agree with TRBD2. V lost 4 bases, J lost 8 bases, and 4 bases stayed unmatched. The CDR3 has 13 residues. Germline CDR1 is WNHNN and CDR2 is SYGVQD (reference sequence). CDR3 sequence: CASSASGWGELFF. The CDR3 bases are TGCGCCAGCAGTGCTAGCGGATGGGGGGAGCTGTTTTTT.

Worth noting for this clone: This CDR3 is also generated by other DNA sequences in the sample. The chain couples TRBV9 to TRBJ2-1; 7 nucleotides line up with TRBD2. With 0 bases clipped from V and 4 bases from J, the junction kept 4 bases outside the gene matches. CDR1 and CDR2 from the germline V gene are SGDLS and YYNGEE. The CDR3 runs 15 residues. The CDR3 DNA reads as TGTGCCAGCAGCGTAGCCAGCGGGATATACAATGAGCAGTTCTTC. Amino acid sequence: CASSVASGIYNEQFF.

V is TRBV2 and J is TRBJ2-3; no firm D call. V lost 4 bases to trimming and J lost 0 bases, with 11 bases between them. The CDR3 covers 15 residues. Per the germline V gene, CDR1 is SNHLY and CDR2 is FYNNEI. The CDR3 DNA reads as TGTGCCAGCAGTGTAGGTGGGTCGAGCACAGATACGCAGTATTTT. Its protein product is CASSVGGSSTDTQYF.

This sequence joins TRBV7-7 and TRBJ1-1, with D possibly being TRBD1 (5 bases). The CDR3 covers 13 residues. V lost 2 bases, J lost 5 bases, and 9 bases lay in between. Per the germline V gene, CDR1 is SSHAT and CDR2 is FNYEAQ (reference sequence). CDR3 amino acids: CASSLSGGTEAFF. The CDR3 nucleotides are TGTGCCAGCAGCTTATCGGGGGGGACTGAAGCTTTCTTT.

V gene TRBV5-6 combines with J gene TRBJ1-5; D is unclear. Trimming left V 4 bases short and J 0 bases short, with 11 bases between. In germline, CDR1 is SGHDT, CDR2 YYEEEE. The CDR3 has 15 amino acids. For the CDR3, the DNA is TGTGCCAGCAGCCCTGGACCCTATAGCAATCAGCCCCAGCATTTT. It codes for CASSPGPYSNQPQHF.

V and J are TRBV20-1 and TRBJ1-2; D not certain. Germline values: CDR1 DFQATT, CDR2 SNEGSKA (reference sequence). The CDR3 covers 8 residues. The V gene lost 8 bases and the J gene lost 6 bases, with 4 bases spanning the gap. The CDR3 DNA follows: TGCAGTACTGATGGCTACACCTTC. Its protein is CSTDGYTF.

The CDR3 spells CASNQLRTGLNNEQFF. The CDR3 DNA sequence: TGTGCCAGCAACCAACTCCGGACAGGGCTGAACAATGAGCAGTTCTTC. J is TRBJ2-1 and V is TRBV21-1; the table gives TRBD1 as D, unverified against the DNA. TRBV21-1 counts as a pseudogene. This CDR3 spans 16 amino acids.

This chain connects TRBV4-1 to TRBJ1-1; D perhaps matches TRBD1 (5 bases). Germline CDR1 MGHRA, CDR2 YSYEKL. Deletions cut 0 bases from V and 1 base from J, with 15 bases between. The CDR3 length is 17 residues. The CDR3 DNA follows: TGCGCCAGCAGCCAAGAAGGCACGTTGGGGGGGAACACTGAAGCTTTCTTT. Its protein product is CASSQEGTLGGNTEAFF.

The chain combines TRBV11-3 with TRBJ2-3; D possibly corresponds to TRBD2 (6 bases). The CDR3 extends over 12 amino acids. Trimming left V 4 bases short and J 5 bases short, with 7 bases between. CDR1 SGHNT and CDR2 YENEEA come from the germline V gene. The CDR3 region has the DNA TGTGCCAGCAGCTCCGGGGGAGATACGCAGTATTTT. Its protein is CASSSGGDTQYF. Variable domain in full (rest from reference TRBV11-3 and TRBJ2-3): EAGVVQSPRYKIIEKKQPVAFWCNPISGHNTLYWYLQNLGQGPELLIRYENEEAVDDSQLPKDRFSAERLKGVDSTLKIQPAELGDSAVYLCASSSGGDTQYFGPGTRLTVL.

This clone has a handful of counts. This chain uses TRBV6-4 with TRBJ2-1; 8 nucleotides line up with TRBD1. Germline V gives CDR1 MRHNA, CDR2 SNTAGT. Trimming took 6 bases from V and 4 from J; bases not matched to a gene: 5. The CDR3 runs to 14 residues. CDR3 in DNA: TGTGCCAGCAGCCTATGGACAGGGTACAATGAGCAGTTCTTC. Translating it yields CASSLWTGYNEQFF.

This clone has just one count. The V call is TRBV9, the J call TRBJ2-7; D is possibly TRBD1 (5 bases). V lost 0 bases and J lost 5, with 15 bases in between. CDR1 SGDLS and CDR2 YYNGEE come from the germline V gene. There are 15 residues in the CDR3. The CDR3 spells CASSVAWGSGNEQYF. CDR3 nucleotide sequence: TGTGCCAGCAGCGTAGCGTGGGGTTCAGGGAACGAGCAGTACTTC.

The CDR3 sequence: CASSEHRDRGPNTEAFF. The CDR3 bases are TGCGCCAGCAGCGAACACCGGGACAGGGGCCCGAACACTGAAGCTTTCTTT. The chain combines TRBV5-1 with TRBJ1-1; 10 positions match TRBD1. The J segment lost 1 base and the V segment lost 4 bases, leaving 10 bases of the junction unmatched. Germline lookup yields CDR1 SGHRS and CDR2 YFSETQ. This CDR3 has 17 amino acids.

The chain carries TRBV7-3 and TRBJ2-1; D not resolved. The CDR3 is made up of 12 amino acids. V lost 2 bases and J 7 bases, leaving 6 bases between the germline ends. The germline V gene encodes CDR1 SGHTA and CDR2 FQGTGA. The CDR3 is CASSLEDNEQFF. CDR3 sequence (DNA): TGTGCCAGCAGCTTAGAGGATAATGAGCAGTTCTTC.

V is TRBV18 and J is TRBJ2-1; 11 nucleotides align to TRBD2. The CDR3 is 16 amino acids. Looked up from germline, CDR1 is KGHSH and CDR2 is LQKENI. Losses at the gene ends were 4 bases for V and 2 bases for J; bases not matched to a gene: 4. CDR3 sequence reads: CASSLYSGRAYNEQFF. For the CDR3, the DNA is TGTGCCAGCTCACTTTATAGCGGGAGGGCCTACAATGAGCAGTTCTTC.

The sample holds a few counts of this clone. The chain has TRBV4-1 and TRBJ1-5; possibly TRBD1 for D (6 bases). The CDR3 runs 14 residues. Germline CDR1 reads MGHRA; CDR2 reads YSYEKL. Trimming pared 4 bases from V and 7 bases from J, leaving 14 bases between. As DNA, the CDR3 is TGCGCCAGCAGCCCACAGGGTATCAGCCAGCCCCAGCATTTT. It specifies CASSPQGISQPQHF.

This clone was seen more than once but under ten times. The chain uses TRBV7-9 and TRBJ1-1; D unresolved. The CDR3 totals 11 residues. Deletions cut 4 bases from V and 5 bases from J, with 5 bases between. Per the germline V gene, CDR1 is SEHNR and CDR2 is FQNEAQ (reference sequence). The CDR3 loop reads CASSSLTEAFF. The CDR3 DNA is TGTGCCAGCAGCTCCTTGACTGAAGCTTTCTTT.

CDR3 in DNA: TGTGCCAGCAGTTTCAACTGGGACTGGGCGAGCGAGCAGTACTTC. Encoded protein: CASSFNWDWASEQYF. The chain employs TRBV27 and TRBJ2-7, with D possibly TRBD2 on 6 matching bases. V was cut by 3 bases and J by 6 bases, with 18 bases left in between. Germline loops: CDR1 MNHEY, CDR2 SMNVEV (reference sequence). The CDR3 extends over 15 amino acids.

The V call is TRBV19, the J call TRBJ1-2; the D gene is possibly TRBD1 (6 bases). Germline CDR1 LNHDA, CDR2 SQIVND (reference sequence). CDR3 length: 13 residues. The germline V and J ends were trimmed by 7 bases and 5 bases, with 14 bases remaining between them. CDR3 sequence: CASTQTGIYGYTF. The DNA for the CDR3 is TGTGCCAGTACCCAGACAGGTATATATGGCTACACCTTC.

This chain links TRBV4-2 with TRBJ1-1, with D possibly TRBD1 on 5 matching bases. The CDR3 runs 15 residues. Germline V gene sequence: CDR1 LGHNA, CDR2 YNFKEQ. V was pared by 5 bases and J by 1 base, with 14 bases between. CDR3: CASSVTGTENTEAFF. The CDR3 bases are TGTGCCAGCAGCGTGACCGGGACCGAGAACACTGAAGCTTTCTTT.

This rearrangement joins TRBV27 to TRBJ2-7, with D possibly matching TRBD2 (5 bases). CDR3 length equals 12 residues. The V gene lost 2 bases and the J gene lost 7 bases, with 9 bases spanning the gap. The V gene's germline CDR1 is MNHEY and CDR2 SMNVEV (reference sequence). The DNA of the CDR3 is TGTGCCAGCAGTTTAGTTTCGGGGGAGCAGTACTTC. It specifies CASSLVSGEQYF.